The next 5 T cell receptor beta chains were all read from a single sample in a study of spatial heterogeneity in lung cancer. TCRdb re-analysed the 5' RACE reads in MiXCR, keeping a single row per CDR3 protein. The sample includes some 7,000 distinct CDR3 sequences, roughly 6.4% of them seen just once. The sample's time point: sample taken at primary tumor resection. The study sequenced unsorted whole RNA from tumor, nontumor lung or frozen PBMC. The sequenced sample was PBMCs, obtained at surgery. The receptor source for this set is a male donor with early-stage non-small cell lung cancer.

This clonotype was counted ten times or more. The library was prepared for alpha chains; this beta chain is a stray read, so its frequency means little. This chain connects TRBV28 to TRBJ1-2; unclear D gene. CDR1 MDHEN and CDR2 SYDVKM come from the germline V gene. This CDR3 is built from 11 residues. V was clipped by 4 bases and J by 9 bases, with 9 bases between them. The chain's CDR3 is CASSSVVRYTF. The CDR3 DNA reads as TGTGCCAGCAGTTCCGTCGTTCGCTACACCTTC.

This clonotype was detected many times. This beta chain was picked up by a library intended for alpha chains and is off target, so its count carries little meaning. This sequence joins TRBV5-1 and TRBJ2-1; the D gene is possibly TRBD2 (6 bases). The CDR3 contains 15 residues. The germline V gene encodes CDR1 SGHRS and CDR2 YFSETQ. V gave up 2 bases and J gave up 10 bases, with 19 bases separating them. The CDR3 sequence: CASSLGAGASEEQFF. The CDR3 coding sequence is TGCGCCAGCAGCTTAGGGGCCGGTGCTAGCGAAGAGCAGTTCTTC.

In its sample, this clonotype was seen a few times. For a library built for alpha chains, this beta chain is a stray read; little rests on its size. The chain joins TRBV2 to TRBJ2-5; 7 bases are a match to TRBD1. V lost 5 bases, J lost 1 base, and 4 bases stayed unmatched. Germline CDR1 reads SNHLY; CDR2 reads FYNNEI. The CDR3 is 14 residues long. The DNA for the CDR3 is TGTGCCAGCAGTACAAACAGGGGCCAAGAGACCCAGTACTTC. Translated, it gives CASSTNRGQETQYF.

This clonotype was seen at least ten times. Found in a library prepared for alpha chains, this beta chain is an off-target read, and its abundance has little meaning. The chain carries TRBV27 and TRBJ1-2; D call uncertain. V was cut by 7 bases and J by 7 bases, with 13 bases left in between. CDR3 size: 12 residues. Germline assignment: CDR1 MNHEY and CDR2 SMNVEV (reference sequence). The CDR3 DNA follows: TGTGCCAGCAAGACCGGGTCAGGTGGCTACACCTTC. Its translation is CASKTGSGGYTF.

This clonotype was seen more than once but under ten times. The library was designed around alpha chains, so this beta chain is a stray read whose abundance carries little weight. The chain couples TRBV5-1 to TRBJ1-4, with D perhaps matching TRBD1 (6 bases). The CDR3 runs to 16 residues. The V gene's germline CDR1 is SGHRS and CDR2 YFSETQ. The V and J ends lost 0 bases and 8 bases respectively, with 17 bases between them. CDR3 sequence (DNA): TGCGCCAGCAGCTTGGCCACGACAGGCCTAGGGGAAAAACTGTTTTTT. Amino acid sequence: CASSLATTGLGEKLFF.